The 24 T cell receptor beta chains below come from one sample, sequenced in a study of beta chain features in type 1 diabetes. Expressed TCRB transcripts were sequenced, since all the RNA that had been isolated was reverse transcribed. The protocol was immunoSEQ multiplex PCR, while the TCRdb copy is restricted to in-frame clones and leaves out a portion. This table holds around 130,000 clones, approximately 10% found once. The study's findings and limits: Type 1 diabetes patients had TCRB CDR3s that were shorter (moderately but significantly so) in all four CD4+ subsets.

Their antigens remain unidentified. Sequenced sample: central memory CD4+ T cells from blood. These receptors originate from a man younger than 40 with type 1 diabetes.

In its sample, this clone was seen a few times. The chain combines TRBV5-1 with TRBJ2-1, with D unresolved. This CDR3 spans 14 amino acids. Trimming removed 6 bases from V and 8 bases from J, with 18 bases in between. Looked up from germline, CDR1 is SGHRS and CDR2 is YFSETQ. The DNA of the CDR3 is TGCGCCAGCACCATAAATCGAAACCGAGATGAGCAGTTCTTC. It specifies CASTINRNRDEQFF.

A few counts support this clone. At the DNA level, this CDR3 is encoded by other sequences in the same sample as well. The chain joins TRBV28 to TRBJ1-1; unclear D gene. Trimming pared 3 bases from V and 5 bases from J, leaving 7 bases between. The CDR3 covers 12 residues. Germline V gives CDR1 MDHEN, CDR2 SYDVKM. The CDR3 bases are TGTGCCAGCAGTTTGGTCCGGACTGAAGCTTTCTTT. Its translation: CASSLVRTEAFF.

In this sample, this clone turned up a few times. The chain recombines TRBV18 with TRBJ1-2, with D possibly TRBD1 on 6 matching bases. Germline CDR1 KGHSH, CDR2 LQKENI. The CDR3 is 12 amino acids. Trimming shortened V by 4 bases and J by 5 bases, and 8 bases separated the two germline ends. CDR3 residues: CASSLRGYGYTF. The CDR3 DNA follows: TGTGCCAGCTCACTCAGGGGTTATGGCTACACCTTC.

This clone appeared many times. The rearrangement links TRBV7-9 to TRBJ2-5, with 7 bases fitting TRBD2. This CDR3 contains 15 residues. With 5 bases clipped from V and 2 bases from J, the junction kept 8 bases outside the gene matches. Germline V lookup: CDR1 SEHNR, CDR2 FQNEAQ (reference sequence). Here the CDR3 reads CASSPFSGQQETQYF. For the CDR3, the DNA is TGTGCCAGCAGCCCATTTAGCGGGCAACAAGAGACCCAGTACTTC. The full variable domain, in which reference TRBV7-9 and TRBJ2-5 provide the parts outside the CDR3, is DTGVSQNPRHKITKRGQNVTFRCDPISEHNRLYWYRQTLGQGPEFLTYFQNEAQLEKSRLLSDRFSAERPKGSFSTLEIQRTEQGDSAMYLCASSPFSGQQETQYFGPGTRLLVL.

This clone was observed a few times. The gene calls are TRBV5-6 and TRBJ1-1, with D perhaps TRBD1 (5 bases). Trimming removed 1 base from V and 5 bases from J, with 15 bases in between. The CDR3 spans 15 residues. Germline V gene data show CDR1 as SGHDT and CDR2 as YYEEEE. CDR3 sequence: CASSLWYLGGTEAFF. The CDR3 DNA is TGTGCCAGCAGCTTGTGGTATCTGGGGGGTACTGAAGCTTTCTTT. The full variable domain, its missing parts supplied by reference TRBV5-6 and TRBJ1-1, is DAGVTQSPTHLIKTRGQQVTLRCSPKSGHDTVSWYQQALGQGPQFIFQYYEEEERQRGNFPDRFSGHQFPNYSSELNVNALLLGDSALYLCASSLWYLGGTEAFFGQGTRLTVV.

This clone has only a few counts. V and J are TRBV28 and TRBJ2-5; the match to TRBD1 covers 9 bases. This CDR3 spans 15 amino acids. The V gene's germline CDR1 is MDHEN and CDR2 SYDVKM. V lost 5 bases, J lost 5 bases, and 9 bases stayed unmatched. The CDR3 nucleotides are TGTGCCAGCAGTAGCTCACAGGGGGCGCGGGAGACCCAGTACTTC. This encodes CASSSSQGARETQYF.

This clone has only a few counts. CDR3: CASYQTGGDTQYF. The CDR3 coding sequence is TGTGCCAGCTACCAAACAGGGGGAGATACGCAGTATTTT. The chain combines TRBV6-5 with TRBJ2-3; 8 nucleotides agree with TRBD1. Trimming removed 8 bases from V and 5 bases from J; junction bases left unmatched: 6. The CDR3 runs to 13 residues. In germline, CDR1 is MNHEY, CDR2 SVGAGI.

This clone was seen a few times. This chain joins TRBV30 and TRBJ2-6, with unresolved D. V dropped 2 bases and J dropped 4 bases, with 9 bases sitting between them. This CDR3 is built from 14 residues. Germline V lookup: CDR1 GTSNPN, CDR2 SVGIG (reference sequence). The CDR3 protein is CAWSPTAGANVLTF. The CDR3 region has the DNA TGTGCCTGGAGTCCTACCGCGGGGGCCAACGTCCTGACTTTC.

This clone occurred a few times. J is TRBJ2-4 and V is TRBV28; D call uncertain. The CDR3 spans 14 residues. V lost 5 bases, J lost 1 base, and 9 bases lay in between. Germline CDR1 MDHEN, CDR2 SYDVKM. The CDR3 sequence: CASSRPGAKNIQYF. DNA for the CDR3: TGTGCCAGCAGTCGCCCCGGGGCCAAAAACATTCAGTACTTC.

This clone was found a few times. This sequence joins TRBV4-3 and TRBJ2-3; possible D gene TRBD2, 6 bases. V was cut by 4 bases and J by 4 bases, with 15 bases left in between. Germline V gives CDR1 LGHNA, CDR2 YSLEER. CDR3 length: 15 residues. The CDR3, as DNA: TGCGCCAGCAGCCCACCGGGCGGCGGGGCAGATACGCAGTATTTT. This sequence encodes CASSPPGGGADTQYF.

In its sample, this clone was seen a few times. The rearrangement links TRBV7-2 to TRBJ1-6, with 8 bases lining up with TRBD1. The CDR3 extends over 15 amino acids. Trimming at V came to 3 bases and at J to 7 bases, leaving 5 bases not matched to a gene. CDR1 SGHTA and CDR2 FQGNSA come from the germline V gene. This chain's CDR3 is CASSFRPGGNSPLHF. The CDR3 coding sequence is TGTGCCAGCAGCTTTCGTCCAGGGGGCAATTCACCCCTCCACTTT.

This clone was detected only a few times. V usage is TRBV27 and J usage is TRBJ1-2, with D hard to call. From germline, CDR1 is MNHEY and CDR2 SMNVEV (reference sequence). The V gene lost 5 bases and the J gene lost 3 bases, with 13 bases spanning the gap. The CDR3 consists of 14 residues. The CDR3 region has the DNA TGTGCCAGCAGTCAAACCGGGAGTCACTATGGCTACACCTTC. Protein sequence: CASSQTGSHYGYTF.

This clone was seen only a few times. This chain links TRBV12-2 with TRBJ2-7; TRBD1, as called in the table, went unchecked against the DNA. TRBV12-2 is a known pseudogene. The CDR3 is made up of 12 amino acids. CDR3 sequence: CASRLAWHEQYF. The DNA for the CDR3 is TGTGCAAGTCGCTTAGCGTGGCACGAGCAGTACTTC.

The V and J genes are TRBV5-6 and TRBJ1-5; tentatively, D is TRBD1 (6 bases). CDR3 length: 13 residues. With 3 bases removed from V and 7 bases from J, the gap between germline ends came to 11 bases. The germline V gene has CDR1 SGHDT and CDR2 YYEEEE. DNA for the CDR3: TGTGCCAGCAGCTCGGGAAGGGGGCAGCCCCAGCATTTT. Translating it yields CASSSGRGQPQHF.

This clone appeared a few times. J is TRBJ2-2 and V is TRBV15, with D possibly being TRBD1 (5 bases). Deletions cut 6 bases from V and 2 bases from J, with 10 bases between. CDR1 is LNHNV and CDR2 is YYDKDF in the germline V gene (reference sequence). The CDR3 has 14 amino acids. The CDR3 sequence is CATSGHSNTGELFF. The CDR3, as DNA: TGTGCCACCAGTGGACACAGCAACACCGGGGAGCTGTTTTTT.

This chain's CDR3 is CASSGQAHQPQHF. As DNA, the CDR3 is TGTGCCAGCAGCGGACAGGCTCATCAGCCCCAGCATTTT. The chain combines TRBV2 with TRBJ1-5; 7 bases map to TRBD1. There are 13 residues in the CDR3. Per the germline V gene, CDR1 is SNHLY and CDR2 is FYNNEI. The V and J ends lost 6 bases and 5 bases, in that order; junction bases with no gene match: 4.

The V and J genes are TRBV9 and TRBJ1-2; D is perhaps TRBD1 (5 bases). This CDR3 has 13 amino acids. The germline CDR1 and CDR2 sequences are SGDLS and YYNGEE. The V end lost 0 bases, the J end lost 7 bases, and 10 bases lay between the germline ends. In DNA, the CDR3 is TGTGCCAGCAGCGTAGCTATCCAGGGTGGCTACACCTTC. Amino acids: CASSVAIQGGYTF.

The chain couples TRBV2 to TRBJ2-7, with D maybe TRBD2 (5 bases). Germline V gives CDR1 SNHLY, CDR2 FYNNEI. The V end lost 4 bases, the J end lost 12 bases, and 13 bases lay between the germline ends. The CDR3 sequence is 11 residues long. The CDR3 sequence is CASSVANRGYF. The CDR3 coding sequence is TGTGCCAGCAGTGTGGCCAACCGGGGGTACTTC.

This clone has just a few counts. The gene calls are TRBV2 and TRBJ2-5; D is undetermined. From germline, CDR1 is SNHLY and CDR2 FYNNEI. The ends were cut back, 2 bases at V and 1 base at J, with 5 bases in the middle. This CDR3 contains 13 residues. The CDR3 reads CASSEYGQETQYF. The CDR3 nucleotides are TGTGCCAGCAGTGAATACGGCCAAGAGACCCAGTACTTC.

This clone showed up just a few times. This rearrangement joins TRBV6-5 to TRBJ2-3, with 8 bases aligning to TRBD2. Germline V gene sequence: CDR1 MNHEY, CDR2 SVGAGI. CDR3 length equals 15 residues. The V segment lost 5 bases and the J segment 4 bases; nucleotides outside the gene matches: 8. CDR3 sequence: CASSAGRRGADTQYF. DNA of the CDR3: TGTGCCAGCAGTGCCGGACGGCGGGGGGCAGATACGCAGTATTTT.

This chain uses TRBV7-9 with TRBJ1-1; no clear D gene. The V end lost 1 base, the J end lost 0 bases, and 15 bases lay between the germline ends. This CDR3 region has 17 residues. CDR1 is SEHNR and CDR2 is FQNEAQ in the germline V gene (reference sequence). The CDR3 region is CASSLGAGHILNTEAFF. The CDR3 coding sequence is TGTGCCAGCAGCTTAGGGGCTGGGCACATTCTGAACACTGAAGCTTTCTTT.

The sample holds a few counts of this clone. The chain uses TRBV28 and TRBJ2-7; possibly TRBD1 for D (6 bases). Germline-derived CDR1 and CDR2 are MDHEN and SYDVKM. This CDR3 spans 13 amino acids. The germline V and J ends were trimmed by 10 bases and 6 bases, with 19 bases remaining between them. This CDR3 is CATRIDRQGEQYF. In DNA form, the CDR3 reads TGTGCCACCAGAATCGACAGGCAAGGCGAGCAGTACTTC. Supplemented by reference TRBV28 and TRBJ2-7, the full variable domain reads DVKVTQSSRYLVKRTGEKVFLECVQDMDHENMFWYRQDPGLGLRLIYFSYDVKMKEKGDIPEGYSVSREKKERFSLILESASTNQTSMYLCATRIDRQGEQYFGPGTRLTVT.

This chain links TRBV11-2 with TRBJ2-7, with D possibly matching TRBD1 (5 bases). Germline V gives CDR1 SGHAT, CDR2 FQNNGV. This CDR3 is built from 12 residues. V was pared by 6 bases and J by 5 bases, with 11 bases between. DNA of the CDR3: TGTGCCAGCAGAATAGCAGGGAACGAGCAGTACTTC. Translation gives CASRIAGNEQYF.

This chain joins TRBV7-8 and TRBJ2-5; 8 bases align to TRBD1. Germline V lookup: CDR1 SGHVS, CDR2 FQNEAQ. J lost 4 bases, V lost 5 bases, and 9 bases had no gene match. CDR3 length: 15 residues. The CDR3 protein is CASSLVPGQGETQYF. The CDR3 nucleotides read TGTGCCAGCAGCCTCGTCCCCGGACAGGGAGAGACCCAGTACTTC.